The present T cell receptor beta chain was sequenced within a study of identical twins. This clonotype was detected many times. The antigen is undetermined. Study-wide findings and caveats: The study found weaker excess twin sharing in beta out-of-frame sequences.

Each CDR3 protein gets one entry after TCRdb re-called the 5' RACE reads with MiXCR. Of 230,000 or so distinct CDR3 sequences in the sample, 6.5% to 9.5% are singletons; the top ten hold less than 4%. Germline V gene data show CDR1 as SQVTM and CDR2 as ANQGSEA. The CDR3 length is 13 residues. Trimming shortened V by 4 bases and J by 1 base, and 11 bases separated the two germline ends. This sample was shared with a second study, whose subject was yellow fever vaccine responses in identical twins.

The sample consisted of CD8+ T cells sorted from blood. This receptor was obtained from a woman aged 18-29 years in good health. The chain recombines TRBV29-1 with TRBJ2-7; D gene ambiguous. DNA of the CDR3: TGCAGCGTTGTAGATTCAAGATCCTACGAGCAGTACTTC. Residues: CSVVDSRSYEQYF.